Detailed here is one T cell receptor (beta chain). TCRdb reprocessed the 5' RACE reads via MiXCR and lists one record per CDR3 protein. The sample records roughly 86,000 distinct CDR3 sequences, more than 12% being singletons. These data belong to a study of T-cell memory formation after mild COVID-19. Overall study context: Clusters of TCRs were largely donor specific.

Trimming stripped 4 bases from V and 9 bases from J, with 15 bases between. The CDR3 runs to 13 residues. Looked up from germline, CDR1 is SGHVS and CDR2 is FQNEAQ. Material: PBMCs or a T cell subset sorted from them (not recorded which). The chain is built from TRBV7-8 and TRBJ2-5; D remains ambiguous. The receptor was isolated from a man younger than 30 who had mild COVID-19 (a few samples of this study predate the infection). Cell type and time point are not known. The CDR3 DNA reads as TGTGCCAGCAGCTCAGCCTCCCTGAATGCCCAGTACTTC. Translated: CASSSASLNAQYF.